The 29 T cell receptor beta chains presented below share a single source sample, sequenced in a study of blood T cell repertoires in COVID-19. Repertoires were generated with immunoSEQ multiplex PCR, while TCRdb's copy carries only in-frame clones and drops some. The profile shows approximately 150,000 clones, more than 75% of them singletons. Sequenced input: peripheral blood. The receptor set was obtained from a woman aged 50 to 60 with active or convalescent COVID-19.

Many counts were recorded for this clone. V gene TRBV28 combines with J gene TRBJ1-5; 8 bases map to TRBD1. V lost 5 bases, J lost 4 bases, and 7 bases stayed unmatched. Germline V gene lookup returns CDR1 MDHEN and CDR2 SYDVKM. The CDR3 covers 15 residues. In DNA form, the CDR3 reads TGTGCCAGCAGTCACCGACAGGGGCAAAATCAGCCCCAGCATTTT. Amino acid sequence: CASSHRQGQNQPQHF.

The J gene is TRBJ2-1, the V gene TRBV18; 14 bases fit TRBD2. Germline loops: CDR1 KGHSH, CDR2 LQKENI. Trimming cost V 4 bases and J 5 bases; bases outside gene matches: 7. This CDR3 region has 17 residues. This CDR3 reads CASSQGLAGGNDNEQFF. The CDR3 nucleotides read TGTGCCAGCTCACAAGGACTAGCGGGGGGCAACGACAATGAGCAGTTCTTC.

The chain uses TRBV11-2 and TRBJ1-3, with D possibly matching TRBD1 (5 bases). Per germline, CDR1 SGHAT and CDR2 FQNNGV. Trimming took off 5 bases at V and 4 bases at J, with 15 bases between the two ends. There are 15 residues in the CDR3. The CDR3 nucleotides are TGTGCCAGCAGCCTCACCCCAGGGTCGGGAAACACCATATATTTT. It translates to CASSLTPGSGNTIYF.

The chain has TRBV11-2 and TRBJ1-1; D is ambiguous. V lost 4 bases to trimming and J lost 7 bases, with 16 bases between them. Germline V gene lookup returns CDR1 SGHAT and CDR2 FQNNGV. This CDR3 region has 14 residues. The CDR3 loop is CASSSTLDRSEAFF. The CDR3 bases are TGTGCCAGCAGCTCTACCCTAGACCGCAGTGAAGCTTTCTTT.

The rearrangement uses TRBV4-3 and TRBJ2-1, with 8 bases fitting TRBD2. This CDR3 is built from 16 residues. Germline V gives CDR1 LGHNA, CDR2 YSLEER. The V segment lost 0 bases and the J segment 4 bases; nucleotides outside the gene matches: 5. The CDR3 protein is CASSQDLASGYNEQFF. The CDR3 nucleotides are TGCGCCAGCAGCCAAGACCTGGCTAGCGGGTACAATGAGCAGTTCTTC.

The chain combines TRBV5-1 with TRBJ2-5; 8 bases are a match to TRBD2. Germline V gene data show CDR1 as SGHRS and CDR2 as YFSETQ. The CDR3 loop spans 15 amino acids. Losses at the gene ends were 3 bases for V and 5 bases for J; bases not matched to a gene: 9. CDR3 nucleotide sequence: TGCGCCAGCAGCTACGAGCGGGAGTATTGGGAGACCCAGTACTTC. Translating it yields CASSYEREYWETQYF.

The chain uses TRBV25-1 and TRBJ1-6, with TRBD1 identical over 9 bases. Germline CDR1 reads MGHDK; CDR2 reads SYGVNS. CDR3 size: 17 residues. V lost 2 bases, J lost 2 bases, and 4 bases stayed unmatched. The DNA for the CDR3 is TGTGCCAGCAGTGAACCGGACAGGGGTGCCTATAATTCACCCCTCCACTTT. It translates to CASSEPDRGAYNSPLHF.

The J gene is TRBJ2-5, the V gene TRBV6-5, with D possibly matching TRBD1 (6 bases). The V end lost 6 bases, the J end lost 1 base, and 15 bases lay between the germline ends. The germline V gene encodes CDR1 MNHEY and CDR2 SVGAGI. The CDR3 consists of 15 residues. CDR3 nucleotide sequence: TGTGCCAGCAGCCAACAGGGACGGGGCCAAGAGACCCAGTACTTC. This translates into CASSQQGRGQETQYF.

This rearrangement joins TRBV9 to TRBJ1-6; D might be TRBD1 (5 bases). Looked up from germline, CDR1 is SGDLS and CDR2 is YYNGEE. The CDR3 sequence is 16 residues long. Trimming took off 1 base at V and 10 bases at J, with 18 bases between the two ends. Here the CDR3 reads CASSVLGTPLGSPLHF. DNA of the CDR3: TGTGCCAGCAGCGTACTCGGGACTCCATTGGGGTCACCCCTCCACTTT. Variable domain in full (rest from reference TRBV9 and TRBJ1-6): DSGVTQTPKHLITATGQRVTLRCSPRSGDLSVYWYQQSLDQGLQFLIQYYNGEERAKGNILERFSAQQFPDLHSELNLSSLELGDSALYFCASSVLGTPLGSPLHFGNGTRLTVT.

V and J are TRBV4-1 and TRBJ2-5, with D possibly TRBD2 on 5 matching bases. Trimming removed 3 bases from V and 4 bases from J, with 12 bases in between. Germline V gives CDR1 MGHRA, CDR2 YSYEKL. The CDR3 runs to 14 residues. The CDR3 DNA reads as TGCGCCAGCAGCCAGCCCCGGGGTCGAGAGACCCAGTACTTC. Translating it yields CASSQPRGRETQYF.

The gene calls are TRBV6-5 and TRBJ2-3; a weak D match, TRBD1 (6 bases). V gave up 5 bases and J gave up 0 bases, with 12 bases separating them. Germline CDR1 MNHEY, CDR2 SVGAGI. CDR3 length: 15 residues. For the CDR3, the DNA is TGTGCCAGCAGTCGGACAGTATCTAGCACAGATACGCAGTATTTT. Protein sequence: CASSRTVSSTDTQYF.

The chain has TRBV6-4 and TRBJ2-5; 9 positions match TRBD1. Germline V gives CDR1 MRHNA, CDR2 SNTAGT. This CDR3 region has 14 residues. J gave up 3 bases and V 5 bases, and 4 bases lay outside the gene matches. CDR3 loop: CASSPTGGEETQYF. In nucleotides, the CDR3 is TGTGCCAGCAGTCCGACAGGGGGAGAAGAGACCCAGTACTTC.

This chain joins TRBV6-5 and TRBJ2-7; 7 nucleotides match TRBD2. The V gene end was trimmed by 4 bases and the J gene end by 7 bases; junction bases not matched to a gene: 13. This CDR3 comprises 15 residues. Germline V CDR1 and CDR2: MNHEY, SVGAGI. In DNA, the CDR3 is TGTGCCAGCAGTTCAGCTGGACTAGTAACGGGTGAGCAGTACTTC. As protein: CASSSAGLVTGEQYF.

This chain joins TRBV9 and TRBJ2-6; 8 bases are a match to TRBD2. The CDR3 length is 17 residues. Germline assignment: CDR1 SGDLS and CDR2 YYNGEE. V shed 4 bases, J shed 0 bases, and the junction held 6 bases outside the gene matches. The CDR3 sequence is CASSFSGASSGANVLTF. CDR3 in DNA: TGTGCCAGCAGCTTTAGCGGGGCCTCCTCTGGGGCCAACGTCCTGACTTTC. Full variable domain (remainder filled in from reference TRBV9 and TRBJ2-6): DSGVTQTPKHLITATGQRVTLRCSPRSGDLSVYWYQQSLDQGLQFLIQYYNGEERAKGNILERFSAQQFPDLHSELNLSSLELGDSALYFCASSFSGASSGANVLTFGAGSRLTVL.

This clone has a single count. The chain couples TRBV19 to TRBJ2-1; 8 positions agree with TRBD2. The CDR3 runs to 14 residues. Trimming cost V 7 bases and J 6 bases; bases outside gene matches: 8. The germline gives CDR1 LNHDA, CDR2 SQIVND (reference sequence). CDR3 amino acids: CASNLAGGRNEQFF. The CDR3 DNA sequence: TGTGCCAGTAATTTGGCGGGAGGCCGCAATGAGCAGTTCTTC.

This sequence joins TRBV5-6 and TRBJ1-5, with D perhaps matching TRBD1 (5 bases). V was shortened by 3 bases and J by 4 bases, with 8 bases between the two germline ends. Germline V gives CDR1 SGHDT, CDR2 YYEEEE. This CDR3 comprises 13 residues. The DNA of the CDR3 is TGTGCCAGCAGCTCCCGGGGGAATCAGCCCCAGCATTTT. Protein sequence: CASSSRGNQPQHF.

In this sample, this clone is medium-sized (0.01 to 0.1%). This CDR3 is CASSPDPWTGAVFGYTF. As DNA, the CDR3 is TGTGCCAGCAGCCCAGACCCATGGACAGGCGCTGTCTTCGGCTACACCTTC. The chain joins TRBV7-2 to TRBJ1-2; 7 bases match TRBD1. This CDR3 spans 17 amino acids. J lost 8 bases, V lost 5 bases, and 20 bases had no gene match. Germline-derived CDR1 and CDR2 are SGHTA and FQGNSA.

This rearrangement joins TRBV7-3 to TRBJ2-2, with 7 positions matching TRBD1. The junction had 2 bases not matched to a gene; V was cut back by 6 bases and J by 1 base. There are 14 residues in the CDR3. Germline V gene sequence: CDR1 SGHTA, CDR2 FQGTGA. CDR3 bases: TGTGCCAGCAGAAGACAGGGGAACACCGGGGAGCTGTTTTTT. It yields the protein CASRRQGNTGELFF.

The chain employs TRBV29-1 and TRBJ2-1, with a weak D call TRBD1 (5 bases). Germline CDR1 SQVTM, CDR2 ANQGSEA. Trimming stripped 7 bases from V and 8 bases from J, with 21 bases between. CDR3 size: 14 residues. For the CDR3, the DNA is TGCAGCGGGAATGGGGCCATGAGTATCGATGAGCAGTTCTTC. Translation: CSGNGAMSIDEQFF.

The chain joins TRBV15 to TRBJ2-1; 8 bases fit TRBD2. Trimming took 2 bases from V and 12 from J; bases not matched to a gene: 6. The CDR3 loop spans 13 amino acids. The germline CDR1 and CDR2 sequences are LNHNV and YYDKDF (reference sequence). CDR3 sequence: CATSRKRLAWQFF. CDR3 in DNA: TGTGCCACCAGCAGAAAAAGACTAGCGTGGCAGTTCTTC.

The chain recombines TRBV7-9 with TRBJ1-2, with 7 bases that match TRBD1. The CDR3 loop spans 16 amino acids. Germline values: CDR1 SEHNR, CDR2 FQNEAQ (reference sequence). The trim removed 1 base at V and 2 bases at J, leaving 7 bases unmatched. The CDR3 coding sequence is TGTGCCAGCAGCTTAGGGGATTACAGGGGAAACTATGGCTACACCTTC. Protein product: CASSLGDYRGNYGYTF.

This sequence joins TRBV30 and TRBJ2-7; 8 nucleotides agree with TRBD1. This CDR3 region has 15 residues. CDR1 GTSNPN and CDR2 SVGIG come from the germline V gene (reference sequence). Trimming took 0 bases from V and 7 from J; bases not matched to a gene: 11. The CDR3 spells CAWSVRRQGAREQYF. CDR3 DNA sequence: TGTGCCTGGAGTGTACGTAGGCAGGGGGCGAGGGAGCAGTACTTC.

The chain carries TRBV5-8 and TRBJ2-1, with 7 bases identical to TRBD2. The CDR3 runs 17 residues. V lost 8 bases, J lost 5 bases, and 19 bases stayed unmatched. CDR1 is SGHTS, CDR2 YDEGEE, per germline. The DNA of the CDR3 is TGTGCCAGACCTCTCGGGGGGTTCACCCATTCAGACAATGAGCAGTTCTTC. It yields the protein CARPLGGFTHSDNEQFF.

The V gene is TRBV19, the J gene TRBJ2-5; 7 bases match TRBD2. CDR3 length equals 14 residues. After removal of 6 bases from V and 2 bases from J, the junction contained 6 bases not matched to a gene. Germline V gene lookup returns CDR1 LNHDA and CDR2 SQIVND (reference sequence). CDR3 residues: CASSAGTKQETQYF. CDR3 coding DNA: TGTGCCAGTAGCGCCGGGACTAAACAAGAGACCCAGTACTTC.

This clone showed up just a few times. The J gene is TRBJ2-7, the V gene TRBV30; 7 bases line up with TRBD2. V lost 2 bases, J lost 2 bases, and 3 bases stayed unmatched. Per the germline V gene, CDR1 is GTSNPN and CDR2 is SVGIG (reference sequence). This CDR3 has 13 amino acids. In nucleotides, the CDR3 is TGTGCCTGGAGTTTCGCGGGGGCCTACGAGCAGTACTTC. Encoded protein: CAWSFAGAYEQYF.

The genes are TRBV7-2 and TRBJ2-1; TRBD2 matches at 11 bases. Germline V gene data show CDR1 as SGHTA and CDR2 as FQGNSA. The CDR3 covers 16 residues. V lost 5 bases to trimming and J lost 4 bases; unmatched junction nucleotides: 7. CDR3 in DNA: TGTGCCAGCAGCCGCACCGGGACTAGCGGATACAATGAGCAGTTCTTC. It is translated as CASSRTGTSGYNEQFF. Full variable domain (missing parts from reference TRBV7-2 and TRBJ2-1): GAGVSQSPSNKVTEKGKDVELRCDPISGHTALYWYRQSLGQGLEFLIYFQGNSAPDKSGLPSDRFSAERTGGSVSTLTIQRTQQEDSAVYLCASSRTGTSGYNEQFFGPGTRLTVL.

J is TRBJ1-1 and V is TRBV6-5; 8 bases match TRBD1. Per germline, CDR1 MNHEY and CDR2 SVGAGI. This CDR3 comprises 15 residues. V gave up 2 bases and J gave up 5 bases; unmatched junction bases: 7. CDR3 protein: CASSYLRQGSTEAFF. The CDR3 region has the DNA TGTGCCAGCAGTTACCTTCGACAGGGGAGTACTGAAGCTTTCTTT.

This rearrangement joins TRBV25-1 to TRBJ2-5; D may be TRBD1 (5 bases). The CDR3 contains 14 residues. Germline CDR1 reads MGHDK; CDR2 reads SYGVNS. V lost 3 bases and J 3 bases, leaving 11 bases between the germline ends. The CDR3 DNA sequence: TGTGCCAGCAGTGAGACAGAAGGGGAAGAGACCCAGTACTTC. Its protein product is CASSETEGEETQYF. Together with reference TRBV25-1 and TRBJ2-5, the CDR3 gives the full variable domain: EADIYQTPRYLVIGTGKKITLECSQTMGHDKMYWYQQDPGMELHLIHYSYGVNSTEKGDLSSESTVSRIRTEHFPLTLESARPSHTSQYLCASSETEGEETQYFGPGTRLLVL.

DNA of the CDR3: TGTGCCAGCAGCCCTCCCAGTTTGGAGACCCAGTACTTC. Amino acid sequence: CASSPPSLETQYF. The V call is TRBV7-2, the J call TRBJ2-5; D not resolved. This CDR3 has 13 amino acids. Trimming took 5 bases from V and 5 from J, leaving 12 bases between them. CDR1 SGHTA and CDR2 FQGNSA come from the germline V gene.